The source of this T cell receptor beta chain is a study of cytomegalovirus exposure and HLA in healthy donors. Overall study results and limits: TCR beta V- and J-gene trimming, according to a later analysis, was linked to a missense DCLRE1C variant. It was in a later analysis that TCR association rates were seen to vary by HLA locus, highest for DRB1 and lowest for HLA-C. Likely technical artifact: a cluster of highly shared sequence variants.

PCR involved 60 Vbeta and 13 Jbeta primers. Only in-frame clones appear in the TCRdb table, and some are missing; sequencing was by immunoSEQ multiplex PCR. The sample lists more than 120,000 clones, around 82% occurring once. This CDR3 has 15 amino acids. The V gene's germline CDR1 is SGHRS and CDR2 YFSETQ. V shed 4 bases and J 2 bases; nucleotides not matched to a gene: 6. For this clone: As yet, its antigen is unknown.

This chain links TRBV5-1 with TRBJ2-7, with 10 bases matching TRBD2. The sequence came from a woman aged 40 to 50 in good health and CMV-seropositive. The sequenced material came from PBMCs. DNA of the CDR3: TGCGCCAGCAGCCCTCGGACTAGCGGCCCCTACGAGCAGTACTTC. Translation: CASSPRTSGPYEQYF.